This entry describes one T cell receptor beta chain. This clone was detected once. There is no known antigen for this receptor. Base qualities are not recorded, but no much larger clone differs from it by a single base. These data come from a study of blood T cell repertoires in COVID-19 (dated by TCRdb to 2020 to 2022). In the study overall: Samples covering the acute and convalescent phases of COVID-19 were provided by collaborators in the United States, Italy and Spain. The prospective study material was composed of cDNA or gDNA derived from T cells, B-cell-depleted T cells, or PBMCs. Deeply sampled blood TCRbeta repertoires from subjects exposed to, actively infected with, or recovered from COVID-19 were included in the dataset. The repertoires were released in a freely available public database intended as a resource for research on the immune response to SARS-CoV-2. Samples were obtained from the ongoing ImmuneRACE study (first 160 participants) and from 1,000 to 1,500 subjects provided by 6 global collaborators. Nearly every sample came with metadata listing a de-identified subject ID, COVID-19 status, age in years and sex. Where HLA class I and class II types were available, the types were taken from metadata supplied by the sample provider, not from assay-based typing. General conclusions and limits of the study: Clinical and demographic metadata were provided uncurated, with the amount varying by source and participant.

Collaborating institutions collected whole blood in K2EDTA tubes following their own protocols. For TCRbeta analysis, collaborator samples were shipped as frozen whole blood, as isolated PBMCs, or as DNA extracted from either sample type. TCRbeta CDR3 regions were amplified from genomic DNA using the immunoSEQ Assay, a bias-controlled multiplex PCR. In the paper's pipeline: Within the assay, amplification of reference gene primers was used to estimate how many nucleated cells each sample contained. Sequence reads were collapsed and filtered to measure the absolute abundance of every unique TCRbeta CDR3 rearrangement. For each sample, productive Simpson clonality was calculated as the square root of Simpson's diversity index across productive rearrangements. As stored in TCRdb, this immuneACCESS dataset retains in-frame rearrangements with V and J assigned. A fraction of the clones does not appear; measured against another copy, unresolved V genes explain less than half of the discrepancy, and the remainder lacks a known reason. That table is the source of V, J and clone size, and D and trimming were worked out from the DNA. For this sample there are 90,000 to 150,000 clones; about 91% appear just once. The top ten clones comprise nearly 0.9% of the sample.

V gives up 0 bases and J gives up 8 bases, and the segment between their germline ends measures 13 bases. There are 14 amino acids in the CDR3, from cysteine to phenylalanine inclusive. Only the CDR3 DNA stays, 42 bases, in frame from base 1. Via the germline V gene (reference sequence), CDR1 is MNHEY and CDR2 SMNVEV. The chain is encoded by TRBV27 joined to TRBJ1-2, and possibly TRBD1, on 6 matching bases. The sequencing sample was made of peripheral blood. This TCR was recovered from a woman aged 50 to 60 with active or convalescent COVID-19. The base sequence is TGTGCCAGCAGTTTATCGGGACCGAGGGGGGGCTACACCTTC. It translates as CASSLSGPRGGYTF.